This T cell receptor beta chain is from a study of response to subunit inactivated influenza vaccine. TCRdb used MiXCR to reprocess the RT-PCR reads, holding one entry per CDR3 protein. The sample holds hundreds of thousands of distinct CDR3 sequences, less than 20% seen once. Findings and limits, study-wide: The authors proposed limited new T cell recruitment per seasonal influenza vaccination.

This clonotype has just a few counts. Its antigen remains unidentified. The sequencing used PBMCs from blood, collected around 5 days after vaccination. This TCR was recovered from a man between 45 and 60 years old who received an inactivated influenza vaccine.

CDR3: CASSEEEGTGYEQFF. The CDR3 bases are TGTGCCAGCAGTGAAGAAGAGGGCACGGGCTATGAGCAGTTCTTC. V gene TRBV2 combines with J gene TRBJ2-1; D might be TRBD2 (5 bases). Trimming left V 1 base short and J 8 bases short, with 15 bases between. This CDR3 spans 15 amino acids. The germline gives CDR1 SNHLY, CDR2 FYNNEI.